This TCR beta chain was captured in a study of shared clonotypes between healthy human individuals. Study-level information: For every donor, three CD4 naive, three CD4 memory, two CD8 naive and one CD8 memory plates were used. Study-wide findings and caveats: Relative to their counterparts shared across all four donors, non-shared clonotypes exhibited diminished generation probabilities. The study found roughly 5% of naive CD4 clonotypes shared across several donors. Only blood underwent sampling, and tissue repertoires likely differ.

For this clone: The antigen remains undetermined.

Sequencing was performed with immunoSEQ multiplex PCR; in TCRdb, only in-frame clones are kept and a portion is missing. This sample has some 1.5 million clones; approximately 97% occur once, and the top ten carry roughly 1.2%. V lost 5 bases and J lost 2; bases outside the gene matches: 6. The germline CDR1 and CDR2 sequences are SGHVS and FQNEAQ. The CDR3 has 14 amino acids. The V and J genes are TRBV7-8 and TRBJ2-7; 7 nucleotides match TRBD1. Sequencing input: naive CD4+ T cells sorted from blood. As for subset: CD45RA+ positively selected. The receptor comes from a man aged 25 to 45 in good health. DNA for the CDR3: TGTGCCAGCAGCCACCGGGACAGTGCCTACGAGCAGTACTTC. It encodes CASSHRDSAYEQYF.